The subject of this entry is one TCR beta chain. Its matching antigen is unknown. Its ends do not fully match the called genes, so a read error is possible. The sample belongs to a study of blood T cells in healthy people across ages. Overall study results and limits: Roughly linear age-related decline in beta diversity appeared, significant by age 40. Fewer expanded clones and more diversity marked long-lived versus aged donors.

With a J-beta primer mix and a sample-barcoded 5' primer, a second PCR ran about 6 to 11 cycles. From the 5' RACE reads, TCRdb called clonotypes with MiXCR, one entry per CDR3 protein. The sample holds about 730,000 distinct CDR3 sequences, roughly 45% seen once. Germline values: CDR1 LGHDT, CDR2 YNNKEL (reference sequence). This CDR3 is 15 amino acids long. The sequencing sample was made of blood. This sequence originates from an older woman in good health. V and J are TRBV3-1 and TRBJ1-2; 9 bases are a match to TRBD1. As DNA, the CDR3 is TGTGCCTGCAGCCAAGCGACAGGGGGAGACTATGGCTACACCTTC. Translation: CACSQATGGDYGYTF.